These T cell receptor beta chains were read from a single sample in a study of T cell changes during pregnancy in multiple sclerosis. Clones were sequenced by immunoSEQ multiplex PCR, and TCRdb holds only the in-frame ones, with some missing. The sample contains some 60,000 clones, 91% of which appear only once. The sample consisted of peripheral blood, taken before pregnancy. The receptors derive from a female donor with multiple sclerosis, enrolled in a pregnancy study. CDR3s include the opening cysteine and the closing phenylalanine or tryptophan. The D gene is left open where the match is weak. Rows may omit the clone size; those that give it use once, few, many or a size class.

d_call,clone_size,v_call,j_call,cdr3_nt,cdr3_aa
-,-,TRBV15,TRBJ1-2,TGTGCCACCAGCAGAGATATCGGGACTCACTATGGCTACACCTTC,CATSRDIGTHYGYTF
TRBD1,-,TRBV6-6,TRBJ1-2,TGTGCCAGCAGCCGACAGGGGGCTTGGGACTATGGCTACACCTTC,CASSRQGAWDYGYTF
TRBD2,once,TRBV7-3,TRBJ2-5,TGTGCCAGCAGCGCGCGGGGGGGTCAAGAGACCCAGTACTTC,CASSARGGQETQYF
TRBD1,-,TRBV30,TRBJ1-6,TGTGCCTGGAGGACGGGACAGTATAATTCACCCCTCCACTTT,CAWRTGQYNSPLHF
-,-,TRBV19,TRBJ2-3,TGTGCCAGTAGCCGACTAGAAGTGGGCACAGATACGCAGTATTTT,CASSRLEVGTDTQYF
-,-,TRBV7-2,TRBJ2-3,TGTGCCAGCAGCTTAGCGGGGGGGCCTGGCACAGATACGCAGTATTTT,CASSLAGGPGTDTQYF
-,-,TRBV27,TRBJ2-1,TGTGCCAGCAGTCTAGTCTTCTACAATGAGCAGTTCTTC,CASSLVFYNEQFF
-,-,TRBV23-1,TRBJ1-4,TGCGCCAGCAGTCAATTTCGCCGGCAGGAAGGGAGTAATGAAAAACTGTTTTTT,CASSQFRRQEGSNEKLFF
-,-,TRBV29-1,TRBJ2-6,TGCAGCGTTAACACTGGGGCCAACGTCCTGACTTTC,CSVNTGANVLTF
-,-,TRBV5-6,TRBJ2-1,TGTGCCAGCATCTTAGGGCAGGGTTACAATGAGCAGTTCTTC,CASILGQGYNEQFF
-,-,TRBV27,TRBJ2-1,TGTGCCAGCAGTTTAGGAACGGTTACTAACAATGAGCAGTTCTTC,CASSLGTVTNNEQFF
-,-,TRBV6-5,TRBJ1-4,TGTGCCAGCAGTTCGCCGGGGGACGGGGAAAAACTGTTTTTT,CASSSPGDGEKLFF
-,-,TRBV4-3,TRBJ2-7,TGCGCCAGCAGCCAAGGAGTACCATTCCCCTACGAGCAGTACTTC,CASSQGVPFPYEQYF
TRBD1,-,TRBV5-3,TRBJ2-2,TGTGCCAGAAGCAGGGGACAGATAGAGGCCGGGGAGCTGTTTTTT,CARSRGQIEAGELFF
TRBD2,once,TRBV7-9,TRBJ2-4,TGTGCCAGCAGCCTTAGCGGGGGGACTTTCAAAAACATTCAGTACTTC,CASSLSGGTFKNIQYF
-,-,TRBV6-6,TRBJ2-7,TGTGCCAGCAGCCAACAGGCCCACCCTACCTACGAGCAGTACTTC,CASSQQAHPTYEQYF
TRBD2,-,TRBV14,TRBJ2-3,TGTGCCAGCAGCCAAGTGGCAAGCGGGGGAATCAAAGCAGATACGCAGTATTTT,CASSQVASGGIKADTQYF
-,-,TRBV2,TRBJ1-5,TGTGCCAGCAGAGCTACCGGGAGGAATCAGCCCCAGCATTTT,CASRATGRNQPQHF
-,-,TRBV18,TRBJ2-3,TGTGCCAGCTCACCACTGGGCGGGACTTTTAGCACAGATACGCAGTATTTT,CASSPLGGTFSTDTQYF
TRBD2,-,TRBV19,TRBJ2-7,TGTGCCAGTAGTATCGCTAGCGGGGACGAGCAGTACTTC,CASSIASGDEQYF
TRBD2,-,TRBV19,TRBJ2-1,TGTGCCAGTATGCCGGGACTAGCGGGGGGTGGTGACAAGTTCTTC,CASMPGLAGGGDKFF
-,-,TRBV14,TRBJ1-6,TGTGCCAGCAGCCTCGGGGGGAACGTGCCCCTCCACTTT,CASSLGGNVPLHF
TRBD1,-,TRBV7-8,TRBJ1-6,TGTGCCAGCAGCACCCGACAGGGAAATTCACCCCTCCACTTT,CASSTRQGNSPLHF
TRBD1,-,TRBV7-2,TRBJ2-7,TGTGCCAGCAGCTTAGCGGGGACAGGTGCTTCCTACGAGCAGTACTTC,CASSLAGTGASYEQYF
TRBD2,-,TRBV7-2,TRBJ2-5,TGTGCCAGCAGCTTAGGGGTAGCGGGGGGGCAAGAGACCCAGTACTTC,CASSLGVAGGQETQYF
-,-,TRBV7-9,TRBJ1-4,TGTGCCAGCAGTCTCGGGACAAGGCGGGAAAAACTGTTTTTT,CASSLGTRREKLFF
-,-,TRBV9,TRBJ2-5,TGTGCCAGCAGCGGGGGGACAAAAGAGACCCAGTACTTC,CASSGGTKETQYF
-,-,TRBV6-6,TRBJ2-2,TGTGCCAGCACCAGGGGCGCAGGCGGGGAGCTGTTTTTT,CASTRGAGGELFF
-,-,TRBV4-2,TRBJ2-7,TGTGCCAGCAGCCAAGATCTAGATGGGTCCCTCGAGCAGTACTTC,CASSQDLDGSLEQYF
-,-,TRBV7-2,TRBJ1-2,TGTGCCAGCAGCTTATTCTGGGAGGGCTATGGCTACACCTTC,CASSLFWEGYGYTF
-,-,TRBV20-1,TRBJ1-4,TGCAGTGCCGGGGGAAATGAAAAACTGTTTTTT,CSAGGNEKLFF
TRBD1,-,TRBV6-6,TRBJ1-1,TGTGCCAGCAGTTCGGACAGGAAAGCTTTCTTT,CASSSDRKAFF
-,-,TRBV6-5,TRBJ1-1,TGTGCCAGCAGTCCGCGTGGGAGAAACACTGAAGCTTTCTTT,CASSPRGRNTEAFF
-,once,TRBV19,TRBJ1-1,TGTGCCAGTAGTATGGAGCTTGGGTCAGCTGAAGCTTTCTTT,CASSMELGSAEAFF
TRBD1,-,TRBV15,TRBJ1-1,TGTGCCACCAGCAGGAACCAGGACAGGGGGCGCGGGGCTTTCTTT,CATSRNQDRGRGAFF
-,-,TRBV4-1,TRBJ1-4,TGCGCCAGCAGACCCGACAGGTTTAATGAAAAACTGTTTTTT,CASRPDRFNEKLFF
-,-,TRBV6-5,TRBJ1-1,TGTGCCAGCAGTTACTGGGGGGGCGAGGGAAACACTGAAGCTTTCTTT,CASSYWGGEGNTEAFF
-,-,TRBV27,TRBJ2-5,TGTGCCAGCAGTTTTAGGAACAGGGAAGAGACCCAGTACTTC,CASSFRNREETQYF
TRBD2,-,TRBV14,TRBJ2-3,TGTGCCAGCAGCCAGATTAGCGGGGGGGCAATCGATACGCAGTATTTT,CASSQISGGAIDTQYF
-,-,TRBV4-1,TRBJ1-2,TGCGCCAGCAGCCACACAGATTCCTATGGCTACACCTTC,CASSHTDSYGYTF
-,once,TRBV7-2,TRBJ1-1,TGTGCCAGCAGCTCCTGGTCGGCTGAAGCTTTCTTT,CASSSWSAEAFF
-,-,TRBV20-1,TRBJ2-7,TGCAGTGCTAGAGGTCCCGGTGAGCAGTACTTC,CSARGPGEQYF
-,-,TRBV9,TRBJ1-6,TGTGCCAGCAGCGAAGGGGGGGGTTCACCCCTCCACTTT,CASSEGGGSPLHF
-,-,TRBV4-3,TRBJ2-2,TGCGCCAGCAGCCAAGAAAGCAGGCAAGGCGGGGAGCTGTTTTTT,CASSQESRQGGELFF
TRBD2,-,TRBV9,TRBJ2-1,TGTGCCAGCAGCCGAGGTAGCGGGGGGTTCAACAATGAGCAGTTCTTC,CASSRGSGGFNNEQFF
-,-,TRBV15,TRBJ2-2,TGTGCCACCGCACTAGGACTGAACACCGGGGAGCTGTTTTTT,CATALGLNTGELFF
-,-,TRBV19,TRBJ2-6,TGTGCCAGTGGGCCGGCGGAGGGCTCTGGGGCCAACGTCCTGACTTTC,CASGPAEGSGANVLTF